Below are 9 T cell receptor beta chains sequenced from a single sample in a study of molecular identifiers for immune sequencing clone quantification. TCRdb fed the PCR reads into MiXCR, producing one record per CDR3 protein. The data show tens of thousands of distinct CDR3 sequences, about 18% seen once. Sequencing used naive CD8+ T cells from blood, with Jurkat cell RNA spiked in. Subset meaning: FACS-sorted CD8+CD4-CCR7+CD45RA+ naive T cells. The origin of the receptors is a human donor in good health. Some libraries in this study had Jurkat cell RNA spiked in.

The sample holds a few counts of this clonotype. The chain has TRBV10-1 and TRBJ2-7; 11 nucleotides align to TRBD2. V was clipped by 4 bases and J by 2 bases; unmatched bases: 7. Germline V gene data show CDR1 as WNHNN and CDR2 as SYGVQD (reference sequence). The CDR3 runs to 16 residues. DNA of the CDR3: TGCGCCAGCAGTGCCGGGACTAGCGGCCCAACCTACGAGCAGTACTTC. Encoded protein: CASSAGTSGPTYEQYF.

This clonotype was recorded many times. The rearrangement links TRBV4-3 to TRBJ2-7; 8 bases match TRBD1. Germline assignment: CDR1 LGHNA and CDR2 YSLEER. V lost 5 bases to trimming and J lost 6 bases; unmatched junction nucleotides: 9. CDR3 size: 14 residues. The CDR3: CASSSVDRVSEQYF. In nucleotides, the CDR3 is TGCGCCAGCAGCTCGGTGGACAGGGTATCCGAGCAGTACTTC.

This clonotype has at least ten counts. CDR3 sequence (DNA): TGTGCCAGCAGTCCACAGACCGGGACAGGGTGGATTCGGCCGGGCTACGAGCAGTACTTC. Translating it yields CASSPQTGTGWIRPGYEQYF. The chain couples TRBV6-2 or TRBV6-3 to TRBJ2-7; 9 positions match TRBD1. V lost 5 bases to trimming and J lost 3 bases; unmatched junction nucleotides: 23. Looked up from germline, CDR1 is MNHEY and CDR2 is SVGEGT. The CDR3 is made up of 20 amino acids.

As for this clonotype: This sequence may be a read error, since a much larger clone differs from it by one base. This chain connects TRBV19 to TRBJ2-5, with D possibly matching TRBD2 (5 bases). V lost 4 bases and J lost 7, with 16 bases in between. This CDR3 comprises 14 residues. Germline V lookup: CDR1 LNHDA, CDR2 SQIVND (reference sequence). CDR3: CASSNTGSAGTQYF. CDR3 nucleotide sequence: TGTGCCAGTAGTAACACCGGTAGCGCAGGGACCCAGTACTTC.

This clonotype was seen once. Being one base from a much bigger clone, this may be a read error. This chain connects TRBV28 to TRBJ2-5, with D hard to call. CDR3 size: 11 residues. Germline CDR1 and CDR2: MDHEN and SYDVKM. In DNA form, the CDR3 reads TGTACCAGCAGTCTATGGGAGACCCAGTACTTC. Its translation: CTSSLWETQYF.

This clonotype showed up just once. V and J are TRBV6-5 and TRBJ2-2; a possible D gene is TRBD2 (5 bases). The CDR3 is 18 amino acids. Germline V gene lookup returns CDR1 MNHEY and CDR2 SVGAGI. The V end lost 0 bases, the J end lost 3 bases, and 17 bases lay between the germline ends. The CDR3 nucleotides are TGTGCCAGCAGTTACTCGGGAGTGGCGGTGGGCTACACCGGGGAGCTGTTTTTT. Amino acid sequence: CASSYSGVAVGYTGELFF.

This clonotype was found many times. Because the CDR3's place on the DNA is in doubt, the DNA is left out and the CDR3 is given as listed by TCRdb. The chain couples TRBV5-4 to TRBJ2-7; the table gives TRBD1 as D, unverified against the DNA. Germline V CDR1 and CDR2: SGHNT, YYREEE (reference sequence). The CDR3 is 16 amino acids in total, end residues counted. CDR3: CASSFGSGQSTYEQYF.

About this clonotype itself: One junction end does not reproduce the germline sequence, and a read error may be involved. V and J are TRBV3-1 and TRBJ2-7, with D possibly being TRBD2 (6 bases). The CDR3 is 14 amino acids. The germline CDR1 and CDR2 sequences are LGHDT and YNNKEL (reference sequence). The CDR3 region is CASGQEPGVYEQYF. In nucleotides, the CDR3 is TGTGCCAGCGGCCAAGAGCCGGGGGTCTACGAGCAGTACTTC.

This clonotype occurred many times. V and J are TRBV29-1 and TRBJ2-2; D is uncertain. The V end lost 4 bases, the J end lost 5 bases, and 8 bases lay between the germline ends. The germline V gene has CDR1 SQVTM and CDR2 ANQGSEA. The CDR3 is 12 amino acids. CDR3 amino acids: CSVVTRTGELFF. In nucleotides, the CDR3 is TGCAGCGTTGTAACGAGAACCGGGGAGCTGTTTTTT.